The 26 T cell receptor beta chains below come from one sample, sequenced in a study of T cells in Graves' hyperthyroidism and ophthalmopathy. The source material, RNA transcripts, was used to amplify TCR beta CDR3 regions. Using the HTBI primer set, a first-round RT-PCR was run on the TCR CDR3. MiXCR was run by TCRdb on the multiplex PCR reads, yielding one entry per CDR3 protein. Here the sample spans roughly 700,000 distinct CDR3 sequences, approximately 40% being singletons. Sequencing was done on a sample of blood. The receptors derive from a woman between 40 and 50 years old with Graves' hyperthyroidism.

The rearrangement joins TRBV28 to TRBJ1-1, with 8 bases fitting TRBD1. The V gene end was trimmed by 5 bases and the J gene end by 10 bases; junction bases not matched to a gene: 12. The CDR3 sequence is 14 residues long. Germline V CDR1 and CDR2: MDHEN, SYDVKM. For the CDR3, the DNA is TGTGCCAGCAGTCCTACCGGACAGGGTAGGGTAGCTTTCTTT. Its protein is CASSPTGQGRVAFF.

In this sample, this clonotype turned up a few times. The CDR3 coding sequence is TGTGCCAGCACCCCGTCAGGGGGTAACTATGGCTACACCTTC. It translates to CASTPSGGNYGYTF. The chain joins TRBV7-2 to TRBJ1-2; the match to TRBD1 covers 7 bases. The CDR3 extends over 14 amino acids. Germline V gene lookup returns CDR1 SGHTA and CDR2 FQGNSA. V trimming: 7 bases; J trimming: 1 base; junction bases outside the gene matches: 6.

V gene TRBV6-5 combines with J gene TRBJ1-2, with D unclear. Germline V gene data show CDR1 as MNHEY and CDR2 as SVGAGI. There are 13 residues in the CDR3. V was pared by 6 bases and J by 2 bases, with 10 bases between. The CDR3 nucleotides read TGTGCCAGCAGGAACACGAAAAACTATGGCTACACCTTC. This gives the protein CASRNTKNYGYTF.

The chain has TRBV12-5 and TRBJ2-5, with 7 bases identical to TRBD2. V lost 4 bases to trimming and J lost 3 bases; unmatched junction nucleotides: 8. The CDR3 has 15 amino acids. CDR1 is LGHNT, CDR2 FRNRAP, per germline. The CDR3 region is CASGSGLTEKETQYF. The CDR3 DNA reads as TGTGCTAGTGGTTCGGGACTAACCGAAAAAGAGACCCAGTACTTC. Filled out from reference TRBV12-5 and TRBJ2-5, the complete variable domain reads DARVTQTPRHKVTEMGQEVTMRCQPILGHNTVFWYRQTMMQGLELLAYFRNRAPLDDSGMPKDRFSAEMPDATLATLKIQPSEPRDSAVYFCASGSGLTEKETQYFGPGTRLLVL.

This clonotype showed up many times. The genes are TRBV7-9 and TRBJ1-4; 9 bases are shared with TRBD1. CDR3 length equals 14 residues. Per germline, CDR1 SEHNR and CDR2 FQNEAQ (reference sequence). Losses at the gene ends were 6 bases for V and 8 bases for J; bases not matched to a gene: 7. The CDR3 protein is CASRTGTGSEKLFF. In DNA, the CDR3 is TGTGCCAGCAGGACCGGGACAGGGTCGGAAAAACTGTTTTTT.

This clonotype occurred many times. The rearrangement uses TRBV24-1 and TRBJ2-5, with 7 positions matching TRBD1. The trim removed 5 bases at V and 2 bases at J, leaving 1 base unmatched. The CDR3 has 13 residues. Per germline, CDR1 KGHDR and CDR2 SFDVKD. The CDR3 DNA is TGTGCCACCAGTGCGACAGGGCAAGAGACCCAGTACTTC. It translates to CATSATGQETQYF.

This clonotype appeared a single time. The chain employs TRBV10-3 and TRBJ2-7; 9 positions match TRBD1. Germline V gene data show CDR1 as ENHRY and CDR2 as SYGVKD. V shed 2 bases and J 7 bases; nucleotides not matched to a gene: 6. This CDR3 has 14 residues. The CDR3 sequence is CAISERGQGREQYF. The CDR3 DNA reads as TGTGCCATCAGTGAGCGGGGACAGGGTAGAGAGCAGTACTTC.

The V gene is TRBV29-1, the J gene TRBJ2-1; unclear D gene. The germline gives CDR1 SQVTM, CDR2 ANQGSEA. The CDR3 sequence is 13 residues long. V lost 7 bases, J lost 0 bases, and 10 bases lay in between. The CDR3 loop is CSADHNSYNEQFF. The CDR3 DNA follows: TGCAGCGCTGACCATAACTCCTACAATGAGCAGTTCTTC.

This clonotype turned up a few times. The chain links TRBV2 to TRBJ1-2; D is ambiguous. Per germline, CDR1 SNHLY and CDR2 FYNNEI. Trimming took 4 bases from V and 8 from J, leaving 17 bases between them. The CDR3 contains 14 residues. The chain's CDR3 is CASSVEKIGVGYTF. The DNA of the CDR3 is TGTGCCAGCAGTGTTGAGAAGATAGGCGTAGGCTACACCTTC.

The CDR3 loop is CATSDRTSSTDTQYF. In DNA, the CDR3 is TGTGCCACCAGTGACCGTACCTCTAGCACAGATACGCAGTATTTT. The chain couples TRBV24-1 to TRBJ2-3; D gene uncertain. Per the germline V gene, CDR1 is KGHDR and CDR2 is SFDVKD. V lost 4 bases and J lost 0, with 10 bases in between. CDR3 length: 15 residues.

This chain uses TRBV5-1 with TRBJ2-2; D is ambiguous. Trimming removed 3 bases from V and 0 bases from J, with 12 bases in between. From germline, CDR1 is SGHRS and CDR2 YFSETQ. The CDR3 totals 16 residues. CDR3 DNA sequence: TGCGCCAGCAGCTCTGTTAGTTCCCCGAACACCGGGGAGCTGTTTTTT. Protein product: CASSSVSSPNTGELFF.

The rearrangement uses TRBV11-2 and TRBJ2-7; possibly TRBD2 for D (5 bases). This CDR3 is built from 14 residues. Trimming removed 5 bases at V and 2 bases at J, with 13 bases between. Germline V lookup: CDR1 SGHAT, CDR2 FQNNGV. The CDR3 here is CASSHGLTPYEQYF. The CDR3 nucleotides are TGTGCCAGCAGCCACGGACTGACCCCCTACGAGCAGTACTTC.

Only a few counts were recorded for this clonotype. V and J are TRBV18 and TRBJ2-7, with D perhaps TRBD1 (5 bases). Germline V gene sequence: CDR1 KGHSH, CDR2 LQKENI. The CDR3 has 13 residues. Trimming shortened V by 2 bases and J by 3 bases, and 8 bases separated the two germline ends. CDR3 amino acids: CASSPEDNYEQYF. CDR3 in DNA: TGTGCCAGCTCACCAGAGGACAACTACGAGCAGTACTTC.

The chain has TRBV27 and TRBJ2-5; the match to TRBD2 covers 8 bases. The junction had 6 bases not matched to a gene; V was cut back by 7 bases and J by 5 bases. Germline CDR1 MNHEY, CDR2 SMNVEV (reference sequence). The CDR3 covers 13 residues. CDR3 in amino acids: CASNSGTRETQYF. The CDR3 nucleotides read TGTGCCAGCAATAGCGGGACAAGGGAGACCCAGTACTTC.

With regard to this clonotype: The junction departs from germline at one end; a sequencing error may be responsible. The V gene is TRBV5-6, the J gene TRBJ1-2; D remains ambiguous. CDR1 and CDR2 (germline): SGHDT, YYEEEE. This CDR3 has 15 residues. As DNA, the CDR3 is TGTGCCAGCAGCTTGGAAGGTCCTAGGAACTATGGCTACGCCTTC. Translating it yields CASSLEGPRNYGYAF.

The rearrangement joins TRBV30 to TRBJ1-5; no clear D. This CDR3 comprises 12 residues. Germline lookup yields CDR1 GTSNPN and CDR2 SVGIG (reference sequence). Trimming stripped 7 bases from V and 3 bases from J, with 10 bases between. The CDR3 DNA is TGTGCCTCGGACGGCAACAATCAGCCCCAGCATTTT. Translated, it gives CASDGNNQPQHF.

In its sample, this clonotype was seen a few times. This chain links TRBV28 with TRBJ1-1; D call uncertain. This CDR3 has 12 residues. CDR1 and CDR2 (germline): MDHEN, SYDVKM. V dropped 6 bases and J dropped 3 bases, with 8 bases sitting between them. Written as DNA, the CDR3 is TGTGCCAGCAGGGCAGCGGACACTGAAGCTTTCTTT. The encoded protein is CASRAADTEAFF.

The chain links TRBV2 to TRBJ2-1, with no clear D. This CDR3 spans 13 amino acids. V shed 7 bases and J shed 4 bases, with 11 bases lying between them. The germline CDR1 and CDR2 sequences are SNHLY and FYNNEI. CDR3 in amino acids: CASNWGIYNEQFF. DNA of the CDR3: TGTGCCAGCAATTGGGGTATTTACAATGAGCAGTTCTTC.

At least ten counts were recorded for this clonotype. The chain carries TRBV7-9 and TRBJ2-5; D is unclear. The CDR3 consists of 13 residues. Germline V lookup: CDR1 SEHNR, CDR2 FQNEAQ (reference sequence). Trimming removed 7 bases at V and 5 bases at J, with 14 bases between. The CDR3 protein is CASNFQRSETQYF. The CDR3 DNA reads TGTGCCAGCAACTTCCAACGGTCGGAGACCCAGTACTTC.

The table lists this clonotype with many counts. The CDR3, as DNA: TGTGCCAGCAGAACCAGCATTCCGAACACTGAAGCTTTCTTT. Its protein product is CASRTSIPNTEAFF. The chain recombines TRBV6-5 with TRBJ1-1, with D unresolved. Germline V gene sequence: CDR1 MNHEY, CDR2 SVGAGI. This CDR3 spans 14 amino acids. Trimming took off 6 bases at V and 1 base at J, with 12 bases between the two ends.

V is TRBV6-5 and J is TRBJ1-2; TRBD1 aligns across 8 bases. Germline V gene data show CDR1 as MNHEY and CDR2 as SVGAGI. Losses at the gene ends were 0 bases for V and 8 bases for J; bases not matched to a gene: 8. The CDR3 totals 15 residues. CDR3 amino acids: CASSYSGQAGWGYTF. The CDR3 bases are TGTGCCAGCAGTTACTCGGGACAGGCCGGTTGGGGCTACACCTTC.

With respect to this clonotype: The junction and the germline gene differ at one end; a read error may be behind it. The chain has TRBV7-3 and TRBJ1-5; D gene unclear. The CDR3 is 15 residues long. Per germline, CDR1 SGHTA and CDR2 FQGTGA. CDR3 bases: TGCGCCAGCTGCCAAGAAGAAGGTAGCAATCAGCCCCAGCATTTT. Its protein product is CASCQEEGSNQPQHF.

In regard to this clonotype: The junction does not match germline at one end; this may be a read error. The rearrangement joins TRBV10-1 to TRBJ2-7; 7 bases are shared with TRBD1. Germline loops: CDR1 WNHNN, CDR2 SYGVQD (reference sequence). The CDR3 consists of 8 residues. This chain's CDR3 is CATSDRDF. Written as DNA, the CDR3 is TGCGCCACCAGCGACAGGGATTTC.

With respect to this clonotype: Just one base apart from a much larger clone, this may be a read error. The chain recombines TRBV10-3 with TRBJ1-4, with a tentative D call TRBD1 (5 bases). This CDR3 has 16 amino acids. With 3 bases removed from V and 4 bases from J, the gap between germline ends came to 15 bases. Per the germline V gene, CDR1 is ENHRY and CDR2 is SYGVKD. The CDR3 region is CAISDGGMGGNEKLFF. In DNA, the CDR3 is TGTGCCATCAGTGATGGGGGGATGGGCGGTAATGAAAAACTGTTTTTT.

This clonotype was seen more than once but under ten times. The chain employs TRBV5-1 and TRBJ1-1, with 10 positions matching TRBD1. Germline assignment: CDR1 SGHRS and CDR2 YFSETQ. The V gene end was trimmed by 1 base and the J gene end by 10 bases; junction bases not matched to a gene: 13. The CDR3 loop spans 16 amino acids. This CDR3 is CASSLNLGTGAAGAFF. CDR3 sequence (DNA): TGCGCCAGCAGCTTGAACTTGGGGACAGGGGCCGCTGGAGCTTTCTTT.

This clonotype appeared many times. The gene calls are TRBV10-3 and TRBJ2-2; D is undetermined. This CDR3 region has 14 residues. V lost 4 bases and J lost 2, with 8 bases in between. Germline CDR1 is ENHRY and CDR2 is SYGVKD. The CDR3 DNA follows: TGTGCCATCAGTGGGCCTCTTAACACCGGGGAGCTGTTTTTT. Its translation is CAISGPLNTGELFF.